The 5 T cell receptor beta chains given below trace back to one sample, sequenced in a study of tumour-infiltrating T cells in Burkitt lymphoma. Sequencing used immunoSEQ multiplex PCR; TCRdb keeps in-frame clones, though not all of them. Among some 500 clones, nearly 98% were seen once, and the ten largest hold 6.9%. The sample taken for sequencing was tumor tissue. Every receptor here comes from a human donor with Burkitt lymphoma.

V is TRBV6-1 and J is TRBJ2-7, with D possibly being TRBD1 (6 bases). Trimming took 6 bases from V and 0 from J, leaving 12 bases between them. Germline CDR1 and CDR2: MNHNS and SASEGT. The CDR3 is 14 amino acids. Written as DNA, the CDR3 is TGTGCCAGCAGACTGACAGGCACCTCCTACGAGCAGTACTTC. Its translation is CASRLTGTSYEQYF.

V gene TRBV7-9 combines with J gene TRBJ1-5, with a possible D match to TRBD1 (6 bases). Germline values: CDR1 SEHNR, CDR2 FQNEAQ (reference sequence). The CDR3 covers 13 residues. With 3 bases removed from V and 7 bases from J, the gap between germline ends came to 10 bases. DNA for the CDR3: TGTGCCAGCAGCTTTAAGGGGGGACAGCCCCAGCATTTT. Its translation: CASSFKGGQPQHF.

The chain uses TRBV5-1 and TRBJ2-5; no reliable D call. Germline V lookup: CDR1 SGHRS, CDR2 YFSETQ. Trimming stripped 6 bases from V and 1 base from J, with 10 bases between. This CDR3 is built from 13 residues. As DNA, the CDR3 is TGCGCCAGCATGGACGGCGTCCAAGAGACCCAGTACTTC. Encoded protein: CASMDGVQETQYF.

This rearrangement joins TRBV5-1 to TRBJ2-5, with 14 bases identical to TRBD2. Germline loops: CDR1 SGHRS, CDR2 YFSETQ. Trimming took 4 bases from V and 4 from J; bases not matched to a gene: 9. There are 17 residues in the CDR3. DNA of the CDR3: TGCGCCAGCAGCCACCCCGGGACTAGCGGGAGTCTAGAGACCCAGTACTTC. Amino acids: CASSHPGTSGSLETQYF.

The V and J genes are TRBV30 and TRBJ1-1; D unresolved. In germline, CDR1 is GTSNPN, CDR2 SVGIG (reference sequence). This CDR3 is 14 amino acids long. Trimming took 0 bases from V and 3 from J, leaving 11 bases between them. Written as DNA, the CDR3 is TGTGCCTGGAGTGTTCCACCCCCGGACACTGAAGCTTTCTTT. This codes for CAWSVPPPDTEAFF.